Listed here are 12 T cell receptor beta chains from one sample, sequenced in a study of cytomegalovirus exposure and HLA in healthy donors. Use of 60 Vbeta and 13 Jbeta primers characterized the PCR. Generated by immunoSEQ multiplex PCR, the TCRdb table keeps only in-frame clones and is missing some. The repertoire holds some 150,000 clones, with roughly 76% as singletons. Sample: PBMCs. The receptor source for this set is a woman aged 18-29 years in good health and CMV-seropositive.

The rearrangement uses TRBV19 and TRBJ1-4, with 10 bases identical to TRBD1. The CDR3 runs 14 residues. CDR1 is LNHDA and CDR2 is SQIVND in the germline V gene (reference sequence). With 6 bases clipped from V and 7 bases from J, the junction kept 5 bases outside the gene matches. CDR3 sequence reads: CASRIRDRGEKLFF. The CDR3 DNA is TGTGCCAGTAGAATCCGGGACAGGGGTGAAAAACTGTTTTTT.

The V call is TRBV7-9, the J call TRBJ2-5; D is undetermined. Germline V gene lookup returns CDR1 SEHNR and CDR2 FQNEAQ (reference sequence). Trimming took off 5 bases at V and 0 bases at J, with 10 bases between the two ends. The CDR3 length is 14 residues. The CDR3, as DNA: TGTGCCAGCAGCCCTACTCCGAACCAAGAGACCCAGTACTTC. Residues: CASSPTPNQETQYF.

The chain combines TRBV5-4 with TRBJ2-1; 12 nucleotides agree with TRBD2. Trimming at V came to 4 bases and at J to 5 bases, leaving 7 bases not matched to a gene. The CDR3 has 16 amino acids. The germline CDR1 and CDR2 sequences are SGHNT and YYREEE (reference sequence). The CDR3 DNA follows: TGTGCCAGCAGCCGACTAGCGGGGGACCTAAACAATGAGCAGTTCTTC. It yields the protein CASSRLAGDLNNEQFF.

V and J are TRBV9 and TRBJ2-3, with 10 nucleotides matching TRBD2. Germline CDR1 is SGDLS and CDR2 is YYNGEE. This CDR3 is 16 amino acids long. The J segment lost 6 bases and the V segment lost 0 bases, leaving 7 bases of the junction unmatched. CDR3 sequence: CASSVGSGGAGDTQYF. CDR3 DNA sequence: TGTGCCAGCAGCGTAGGAAGCGGGGGGGCCGGGGATACGCAGTATTTT.

The sample holds a few counts of this clone. The genes are TRBV9 and TRBJ2-3; TRBD2 matches 10 bases. With V trimmed by 4 bases and J by 6 bases, 14 bases remained unmatched. In germline, CDR1 is SGDLS, CDR2 YYNGEE. The CDR3 sequence is 17 residues long. The CDR3 is CASSLTASGGLIDTQYF. The CDR3 DNA sequence: TGTGCCAGCAGCCTCACGGCTAGCGGGGGCCTGATTGATACGCAGTATTTT.

The genes are TRBV7-3 and TRBJ1-6; 7 nucleotides match TRBD1. The CDR3 has 16 residues. CDR1 is SGHTA and CDR2 is FQGTGA in the germline V gene. The ends lost 5 bases at V and 6 bases at J; junction bases unmatched: 10. The CDR3 DNA reads TGTGCCAGCAGCGTAAGCTCGACAGGGCCTAATTCACCCCTCCACTTT. It encodes CASSVSSTGPNSPLHF.

The chain uses TRBV4-1 and TRBJ1-5; weak D call: TRBD1 (6 bases). This CDR3 region has 15 residues. The germline CDR1 and CDR2 sequences are MGHRA and YSYEKL. The germline V and J ends were trimmed by 5 bases and 7 bases, with 18 bases remaining between them. The CDR3 region is CASSEGRGKGQPQHF. The CDR3, as DNA: TGCGCCAGCAGCGAGGGCAGGGGAAAGGGGCAGCCCCAGCATTTT.

This clone was seen a handful of times. The gene calls are TRBV4-2 and TRBJ1-2; maybe TRBD1 (6 bases). The CDR3 runs 14 residues. The germline V gene encodes CDR1 LGHNA and CDR2 YNFKEQ. The V end was cut by 0 bases, the J end by 5 bases, with 10 bases between. The CDR3 loop reads CASSQDPTGYGYTF. The CDR3 DNA sequence: TGTGCCAGCAGCCAAGACCCGACAGGATATGGCTACACCTTC.

V and J are TRBV6-6 and TRBJ1-2; 7 bases agree with TRBD1. The trim removed 0 bases at V and 5 bases at J, leaving 3 bases unmatched. Germline CDR1 is MNHNY and CDR2 is SVGAGI (reference sequence). The CDR3 loop spans 14 amino acids. In DNA, the CDR3 is TGTGCCAGCAGTTACTCCCCAGGGGGTTATGGCTACACCTTC. As protein: CASSYSPGGYGYTF.

The chain has TRBV27 and TRBJ2-7; D not certain. Germline V gene lookup returns CDR1 MNHEY and CDR2 SMNVEV (reference sequence). V was trimmed by 0 bases and J by 3 bases, leaving 6 bases between them. This CDR3 contains 13 residues. The CDR3 loop is CASSLSPLYEQYF. CDR3 DNA: TGTGCCAGCAGTTTATCCCCCCTCTACGAGCAGTACTTC.

The chain is built from TRBV4-2 and TRBJ2-7; D remains ambiguous. Germline CDR1 and CDR2: LGHNA and YNFKEQ. The CDR3 loop spans 13 amino acids. V lost 2 bases, J lost 0 bases, and 5 bases lay in between. CDR3: CASSQLISYEQYF. For the CDR3, the DNA is TGTGCCAGCAGCCAACTAATCTCCTACGAGCAGTACTTC.

V gene TRBV30 combines with J gene TRBJ1-5; D might be TRBD1 (5 bases). Trimming removed 3 bases at V and 1 base at J, with 10 bases between. Looked up from germline, CDR1 is GTSNPN and CDR2 is SVGIG (reference sequence). This CDR3 spans 14 amino acids. This chain's CDR3 is CAWRGQGSNQPQHF. CDR3 bases: TGTGCCTGGAGGGGGCAAGGAAGCAATCAGCCCCAGCATTTT.